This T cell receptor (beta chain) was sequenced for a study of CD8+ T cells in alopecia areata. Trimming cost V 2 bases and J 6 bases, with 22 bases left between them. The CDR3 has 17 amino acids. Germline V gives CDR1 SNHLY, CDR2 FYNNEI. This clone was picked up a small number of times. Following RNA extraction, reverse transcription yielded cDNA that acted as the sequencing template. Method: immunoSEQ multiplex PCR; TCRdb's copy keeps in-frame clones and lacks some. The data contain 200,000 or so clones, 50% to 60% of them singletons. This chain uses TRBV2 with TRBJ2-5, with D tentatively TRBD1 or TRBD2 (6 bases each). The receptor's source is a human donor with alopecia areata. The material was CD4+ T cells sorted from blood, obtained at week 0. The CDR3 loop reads CASSEFLGTRGGKTQYF. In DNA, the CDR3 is TGTGCCAGCAGTGAATTTCTCGGGACAAGGGGAGGCAAGACCCAGTACTTC.